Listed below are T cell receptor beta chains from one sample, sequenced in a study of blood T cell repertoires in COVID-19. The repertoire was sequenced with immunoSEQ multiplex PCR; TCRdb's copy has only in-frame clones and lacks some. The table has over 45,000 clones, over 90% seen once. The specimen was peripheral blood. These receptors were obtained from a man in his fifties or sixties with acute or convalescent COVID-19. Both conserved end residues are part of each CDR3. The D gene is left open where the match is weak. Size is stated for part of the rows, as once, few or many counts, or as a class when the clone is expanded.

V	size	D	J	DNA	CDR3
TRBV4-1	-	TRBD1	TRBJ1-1	TGCGCCAGCAGCCTCCGTCCCAGGGGGACACCGAACACTGAAGCTTTCTTT	CASSLRPRGTPNTEAFF
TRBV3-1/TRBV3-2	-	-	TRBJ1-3	TGTGCCAGCAGCCAAGAAGGGGGAATATGGGGAAACACCATATATTTT	CASSQEGGIWGNTIYF
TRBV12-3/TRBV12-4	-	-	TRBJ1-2	TGTGCCAGCAGTTTTGGGCCACAGGTCGGCTACACCTTC	CASSFGPQVGYTF
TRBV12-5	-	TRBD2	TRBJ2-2	TGTGCTAGTGGCCTTAGACTAGCGGGAGACACCGGGGAGCTGTTTTTT	CASGLRLAGDTGELFF
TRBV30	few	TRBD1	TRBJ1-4	TGTGCCTGGAGCTGGACAGGGTCTGAAAAACTGTTTTTT	CAWSWTGSEKLFF
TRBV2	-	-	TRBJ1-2	TGTGCCAGCAGTCCGGACAGCGGACATGGCTACACCTTC	CASSPDSGHGYTF
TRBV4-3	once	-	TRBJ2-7	TGCGCCAGCAGCCAGCAACGGACAGCATACGAGCAGTACTTC	CASSQQRTAYEQYF
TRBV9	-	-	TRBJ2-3	TGTGCCAGCAGCCTTACGATGGACAGAGATGCGCAGTATTTT	CASSLTMDRDAQYF
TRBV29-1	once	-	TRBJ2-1	TGCAGCGTCGGTAGTAGCCGGATTATGGACAATGAGCAGTTCTTC	CSVGSSRIMDNEQFF
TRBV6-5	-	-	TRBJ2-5	TGTGCCAGCAGTTCCGGAACAGGGAAGAGGGAGACCCAGTACTTC	CASSSGTGKRETQYF
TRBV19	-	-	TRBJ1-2	TGTGCCAGTAGTGACACAGTTAACTATGGCTACACCTTC	CASSDTVNYGYTF
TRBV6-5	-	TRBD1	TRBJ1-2	TGTGCCAGCAGCCCAAGACAGGGGGGGGACTATGGCTACACCTTC	CASSPRQGGDYGYTF
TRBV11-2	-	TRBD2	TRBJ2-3	TGTGCCAGCAGCCCGACTAGCGGGAGACGGGATACGCAGTATTTT	CASSPTSGRRDTQYF
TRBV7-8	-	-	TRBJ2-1	TGTGCCAGCAGCTTAACTGGACTGTACAATGAGCAGTTCTTC	CASSLTGLYNEQFF
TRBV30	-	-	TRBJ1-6	TGTGCCTGGAGTACCGGGGTTGATAATTCACCCCTCCACTTT	CAWSTGVDNSPLHF
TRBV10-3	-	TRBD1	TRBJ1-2	TGTGCCATCACCGCCAGGACAGGGGGCGGGGGCTACACCTTC	CAITARTGGGGYTF
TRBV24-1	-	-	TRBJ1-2	TGTGCCACCAGTGACCATGGGAGCGGGGTAAGAGGGTTC	CATSDHGSGVRGF
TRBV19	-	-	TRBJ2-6	TGTGCCAGTAGTTGGGCGGGGGCCAACGTCCTGACTTTC	CASSWAGANVLTF
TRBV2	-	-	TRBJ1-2	TGTGCCAGCACCCGGGGGGGGCAGGTCTATGGCTACACCTTC	CASTRGGQVYGYTF
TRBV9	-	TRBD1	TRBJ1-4	TGTGCCAGCAGCCCAGGGGACAGGGGTAATGAAAAACTGTTTTTT	CASSPGDRGNEKLFF
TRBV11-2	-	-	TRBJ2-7	TGTGCCAGCAGCTTAGATCGCCTACAGTACTTC	CASSLDRLQYF
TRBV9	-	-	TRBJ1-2	TGTGCCAGCAGCGTAGAGGGACTCGGAATGAATGGCTACACCTTC	CASSVEGLGMNGYTF
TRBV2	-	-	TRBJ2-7	TGTGCCAGCAGTGAAGGCGCAGGGTCCTACGAGCAGTACTTC	CASSEGAGSYEQYF
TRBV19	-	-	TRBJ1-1	TGTGCCAGTAGTATAGTAGGTCAGGGGAACACTGAAGCTTTCTTT	CASSIVGQGNTEAFF
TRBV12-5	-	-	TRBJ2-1	TGTGCTACGGCCCAGGATCTCATCGATGAGCAGTTCTTC	CATAQDLIDEQFF
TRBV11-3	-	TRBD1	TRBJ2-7	TGTGCCAGCAGCTTAGTGACAGGGGCCGACTTTACCTACGAGCAGTACTTC	CASSLVTGADFTYEQYF
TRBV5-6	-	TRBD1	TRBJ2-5	TGTGCCAGCAGCCGAAGACAGGGTCAATTTTGGGCGGAGACCCAGTACTTC	CASSRRQGQFWAETQYF
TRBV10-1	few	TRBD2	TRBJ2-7	TGCGCCAGCAGTGAACTAGCGGGTAGGGAGCAGTACTTC	CASSELAGREQYF
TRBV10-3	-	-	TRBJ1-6	TGTGCCATCAGTGAAGAAGCACAGGGTAATTCACCCCTCCACTTT	CAISEEAQGNSPLHF
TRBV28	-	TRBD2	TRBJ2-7	TGTGCCAGCAGAATACCGGGGACTAGCGGCCCCTACGAGCAGTACTTC	CASRIPGTSGPYEQYF
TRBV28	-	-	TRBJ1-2	TGTGCCAGCAGCGTAATCTCTTTTACGACAGAGAACTATGGCTACACCTTC	CASSVISFTTENYGYTF
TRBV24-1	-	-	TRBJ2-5	TGTGCCACCAGCACTCCTCTGGGGGGGCGGGAGACCCAGTACTTC	CATSTPLGGRETQYF
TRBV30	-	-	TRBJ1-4	TGTGCCTGGAGTCGGTCTAATGAAAAACTGTTTTTT	CAWSRSNEKLFF
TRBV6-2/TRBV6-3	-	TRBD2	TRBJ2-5	TGTGCCAGCAGCCAGGCCCTGGGAGGGACGGGAGAGACCCAGTACTTC	CASSQALGGTGETQYF
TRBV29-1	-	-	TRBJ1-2	TGCAGCGTTGTTCAGGGGTCTAACTATGGCTACACCTTC	CSVVQGSNYGYTF
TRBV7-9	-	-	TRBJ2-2	TGTGCCAGCACCCGAGCCGGGGGGGAGCTGTTTTTT	CASTRAGGELFF
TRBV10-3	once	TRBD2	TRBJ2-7	TGTGCCATCAGTCGCGGGACTAGCGGGAGTCTCGAGCAGTACTTC	CAISRGTSGSLEQYF
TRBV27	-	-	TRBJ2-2	TGTGCCAGCAGTTGGAGGGAGCGTACCGGGGAGCTGTTTTTT	CASSWRERTGELFF